The 28 T cell receptor beta chains presented below share a single source sample, sequenced in a study of T-cell reconstitution after alpha-beta-depleted transplantation in children. The TCRbeta library was prepared with unique molecular identifiers. MiXCR was run by TCRdb on the PCR reads, yielding one entry per CDR3 protein. The table records about 460,000 distinct CDR3 sequences, around 10% of them present only once. Material: PBMCs, mostly from graft donor cells, obtained 180 days after TCRalphabeta/CD19-depleted stem cell transplant. The receptors were gathered from a female patient between 2 and 15 years old who had a stem cell transplant for aplastic anemia, so the T cells may come from the graft donor.

This chain uses TRBV29-1 with TRBJ1-2; 9 bases match TRBD1. Germline V lookup: CDR1 SQVTM, CDR2 ANQGSEA. This CDR3 has 13 residues. With V trimmed by 7 bases and J by 0 bases, 3 bases remained unmatched. CDR3: CSAGTGPNYGYTF. The CDR3 region has the DNA TGCAGCGCCGGGACAGGGCCTAACTATGGCTACACCTTC. The entire variable domain, with the rest obtained from reference TRBV29-1 and TRBJ1-2, is as follows: SAVISQKPSRDICQRGTSLTIQCQVDSQVTMMFWYRQQPGQSLTLIATANQGSEATYESGFVIDKFPISRPNLTFSTLTVSNMSPEDSSIYLCSAGTGPNYGYTFGSGTRLTVV.

V and J are TRBV20-1 and TRBJ2-3; D is undetermined. The CDR3 is 11 residues long. The V and J ends lost 3 bases and 15 bases respectively, with 16 bases between them. Germline V CDR1 and CDR2: DFQATT, SNEGSKA (reference sequence). This CDR3 reads CSASANERTYF. In DNA form, the CDR3 reads TGCAGTGCTAGTGCAAACGAACGGACCTATTTT.

This clonotype was observed a handful of times. This chain connects TRBV20-1 to TRBJ2-2; possibly TRBD1 or TRBD2 for D (5 bases each). CDR1 is DFQATT, CDR2 SNEGSKA, per germline (reference sequence). Trimming removed 1 base at V and 4 bases at J, with 16 bases between. The CDR3 loop spans 16 amino acids. CDR3 residues: CSARAWKGSSTGELFF. The CDR3 coding sequence is TGCAGTGCTAGAGCTTGGAAGGGGAGTAGCACCGGGGAGCTGTTTTTT.

This clonotype has more than one count but fewer than ten. This chain links TRBV15 with TRBJ2-6; D may be TRBD1 (6 bases). The V end lost 5 bases, the J end lost 2 bases, and 10 bases lay between the germline ends. Germline V gene data show CDR1 as LNHNV and CDR2 as YYDKDF (reference sequence). The CDR3 has 15 amino acids. The CDR3 here is CATSHYRAGANVLTF. The CDR3 region has the DNA TGTGCCACCAGCCACTACAGGGCTGGGGCCAACGTCCTGACTTTC. Supplemented by reference TRBV15 and TRBJ2-6, the full variable domain reads DAMVIQNPRYQVTQFGKPVTLSCSQTLNHNVMYWYQQKSSQAPKLLFHYYDKDFNNEADTPDNFQSRRPNTSFCFLDIRSPGLGDTAMYLCATSHYRAGANVLTFGAGSRLTVL.

The CDR3 DNA reads as TGCAGTGCCCTCAGCGGAGTCACCTACGAGCAGTACTTC. Protein product: CSALSGVTYEQYF. The rearrangement links TRBV20-1 to TRBJ2-7; D is possibly TRBD2 (5 bases). The germline CDR1 and CDR2 sequences are DFQATT and SNEGSKA (reference sequence). V was trimmed by 6 bases and J by 2 bases, leaving 14 bases between them. This CDR3 spans 13 amino acids.

The chain carries TRBV7-6 and TRBJ2-1; 11 nucleotides line up with TRBD2. Germline V CDR1 and CDR2: SGHVS, FNYEAQ. The CDR3 is made up of 16 amino acids. With V trimmed by 5 bases and J by 5 bases, 8 bases remained unmatched. The CDR3, as DNA: TGTGCCAGCAGCCGTTATAGCGGGAGGGCCGACAATGAGCAGTTCTTC. This codes for CASSRYSGRADNEQFF.

This clonotype has more than one count but fewer than ten. V is TRBV6-2 or TRBV6-3 and J is TRBJ1-2; D gene uncertain. CDR3 length: 15 amino acids. The germline gives CDR1 MNHEY, CDR2 SVGEGT. Trimming cost V 5 bases and J 6 bases, with 19 bases left between them. CDR3 amino acids: CASSLTTYSGDGYTF. The CDR3 DNA is TGTGCCAGCAGTCTGACAACATACAGCGGGGATGGCTACACCTTC.

This clonotype appeared a few times. V and J are TRBV12-3 or TRBV12-4 and TRBJ2-7; D assignment may be TRBD1 or TRBD2 (6 bases each). Trimming shortened V by 3 bases and J by 4 bases, and 16 bases separated the two germline ends. CDR3 length equals 15 residues. The CDR3 loop is CASSFRGTYFYEQYF. The CDR3 region has the DNA TGTGCCAGCAGTTTTCGCGGGACATACTTTTACGAGCAGTACTTC.

This chain links TRBV20-1 with TRBJ2-1; TRBD2 might be the D (5 bases). CDR1 and CDR2 from the germline V gene are DFQATT and SNEGSKA (reference sequence). This CDR3 region has 15 residues. The V end was cut by 0 bases, the J end by 6 bases, with 15 bases between. The CDR3 loop is CSARDGLAIRNEQFF. DNA for the CDR3: TGCAGTGCTAGAGATGGGCTAGCCATCCGCAATGAGCAGTTCTTC.

This clonotype was counted ten times or more. V and J are TRBV12-5 and TRBJ2-1; D possibly corresponds to TRBD1 (5 bases). There are 14 residues in the CDR3. Germline CDR1 reads LGHNT; CDR2 reads FRNRAP. V lost 6 bases and J 7 bases, leaving 16 bases between the germline ends. Written as DNA, the CDR3 is TGTGCTAGTGGGTTGATAGGGGCAGAGAATGAGCAGTTCTTC. Protein sequence: CASGLIGAENEQFF. Together with reference TRBV12-5 and TRBJ2-1, the CDR3 gives the full variable domain: DARVTQTPRHKVTEMGQEVTMRCQPILGHNTVFWYRQTMMQGLELLAYFRNRAPLDDSGMPKDRFSAEMPDATLATLKIQPSEPRDSAVYFCASGLIGAENEQFFGPGTRLTVL.

V and J are TRBV7-8 and TRBJ2-3; D not certain. Germline assignment: CDR1 SGHVS and CDR2 FQNEAQ. This CDR3 has 13 residues. The V end lost 0 bases, the J end lost 6 bases, and 7 bases lay between the germline ends. In DNA form, the CDR3 reads TGTGCCAGCAGCTTAGCGTCCTGGGATACGCAGTATTTT. It translates to CASSLASWDTQYF.

This sequence joins TRBV28 and TRBJ1-5; no clear D gene. V gave up 3 bases and J gave up 0 bases, with 18 bases separating them. The CDR3 is 18 residues long. CDR1 and CDR2 (germline): MDHEN, SYDVKM. DNA of the CDR3: TGTGCCAGCAGTTTCCTCCTAGGAGGGTTTAATAGCAATCAGCCCCAGCATTTT. It yields the protein CASSFLLGGFNSNQPQHF.

This chain connects TRBV7-2 to TRBJ2-3, with D unresolved. CDR1 and CDR2 (germline): SGHTA, FQGNSA. This CDR3 spans 15 amino acids. V was clipped by 4 bases and J by 5 bases, with 16 bases between them. The chain's CDR3 is CASSYPSSWGDTQYF. CDR3 bases: TGTGCCAGCAGCTATCCAAGCAGCTGGGGAGATACGCAGTATTTT. The full variable domain, completed using reference TRBV7-2 and TRBJ2-3, is GAGVSQSPSNKVTEKGKDVELRCDPISGHTALYWYRQSLGQGLEFLIYFQGNSAPDKSGLPSDRFSAERTGGSVSTLTIQRTQQEDSAVYLCASSYPSSWGDTQYFGPGTRLTVL.

The V call is TRBV3-1, the J call TRBJ2-7; TRBD2 aligns across 16 bases. The CDR3 covers 17 residues. The trim removed 3 bases at V and 2 bases at J, leaving 4 bases unmatched. Looked up from germline, CDR1 is LGHDT and CDR2 is YNNKEL (reference sequence). Here the CDR3 DNA reads TGTGCCAGCAGCCAGGGACTAGCGGGAGGGTCGGCCTACGAGCAGTACTTC. Translation: CASSQGLAGGSAYEQYF.

V and J are TRBV27 and TRBJ2-1; D might be TRBD2 (6 bases). The CDR3 loop spans 12 amino acids. Trimming stripped 8 bases from V and 7 bases from J, with 12 bases between. Per germline, CDR1 MNHEY and CDR2 SMNVEV (reference sequence). Written as DNA, the CDR3 is TGTGCCAGCGGGGGACTTAGGAATGAGCAGTTCTTC. Protein product: CASGGLRNEQFF.

The chain joins TRBV27 to TRBJ2-7; 7 nucleotides line up with TRBD1. This CDR3 region has 16 residues. V shed 0 bases and J 5 bases; nucleotides not matched to a gene: 10. Germline assignment: CDR1 MNHEY and CDR2 SMNVEV (reference sequence). DNA of the CDR3: TGTGCCAGCAGTTTATCGGTCAGGGGGTTAACAAACGAGCAGTACTTC. This translates into CASSLSVRGLTNEQYF.

In its sample, this clonotype was seen a few times. This chain links TRBV6-2 or TRBV6-3 with TRBJ1-5; D is possibly TRBD1 (5 bases). The CDR3 spans 18 residues. With 0 bases removed from V and 3 bases from J, the gap between germline ends came to 18 bases. Germline CDR1 MNHEY, CDR2 SVGEGT. CDR3 nucleotides: TGTGCCAGCAGTTACTCAACCGCCGGCAGGGTCGTCAATCAGCCCCAGCATTTT. As protein: CASSYSTAGRVVNQPQHF.

This clonotype has a handful of counts. The chain has TRBV5-1 and TRBJ2-2; the D is unclear. The germline V gene has CDR1 SGHRS and CDR2 YFSETQ. This CDR3 has 11 amino acids. Trimming removed 5 bases from V and 8 bases from J, with 7 bases in between. DNA of the CDR3: TGCGCCAGCAGAGAAGAGGGGGAGCTGTTTTTT. Protein product: CASREEGELFF.

A few counts support this clonotype. As DNA, the CDR3 is TGTGCCAGCAGCTATCCGCCAGAGACAAATCAGCCCCAGCATTTT. This encodes CASSYPPETNQPQHF. The chain carries TRBV21-1 and TRBJ1-5. TRBV21-1 is flagged as a pseudogene. CDR3 length: 15 amino acids.

CDR3 sequence (DNA): TGCAGTGCTAGACCTCCTAGCGGAGAGACCCAGTACTTC. Residues: CSARPPSGETQYF. The chain joins TRBV20-1 to TRBJ2-5, with TRBD2 matching over 7 bases. Germline trimming cut 2 bases from V and 4 bases from J; bases unmatched to any gene: 4. This CDR3 contains 13 residues. Germline V CDR1 and CDR2: DFQATT, SNEGSKA (reference sequence).

This clonotype occurred many times. The chain is built from TRBV6-2 or TRBV6-3 and TRBJ2-7; 11 bases match TRBD2. J gave up 2 bases and V 2 bases, and 14 bases lay outside the gene matches. The CDR3 loop spans 19 amino acids. From germline, CDR1 is MNHEY and CDR2 SVGEGT. The CDR3 region has the DNA TGTGCCAGCAGTTACCGACAGGGCTCCGGGACTAGCGGAGCCTACGAGCAGTACGTC. It translates to CASSYRQGSGTSGAYEQYV.

This clonotype was observed a few times. The chain joins TRBV6-5 to TRBJ1-2, with D hard to call. Deletions cut 2 bases from V and 4 bases from J, with 17 bases between. The CDR3 loop spans 16 amino acids. Germline V CDR1 and CDR2: MNHEY, SVGAGI. The CDR3 reads CASSYEGRTSSYGYTF. In DNA form, the CDR3 reads TGTGCCAGCAGTTACGAAGGACGGACTTCAAGCTATGGCTACACCTTC.

This clonotype has at least ten counts. The chain uses TRBV28 and TRBJ2-5; D remains ambiguous. Germline V gives CDR1 MDHEN, CDR2 SYDVKM. The V gene lost 5 bases and the J gene lost 4 bases, with 17 bases spanning the gap. The CDR3 covers 15 residues. The CDR3 reads CASSPDVGRVETQYF. The DNA for the CDR3 is TGTGCCAGCAGTCCCGACGTGGGTCGGGTAGAGACCCAGTACTTC.

This clonotype appeared a few times. The chain combines TRBV29-1 with TRBJ1-3; maybe TRBD1 (6 bases). V was clipped by 4 bases and J by 1 base, with 8 bases between them. The CDR3 length is 13 residues. The germline CDR1 and CDR2 sequences are SQVTM and ANQGSEA. The CDR3 here is CSVGQGSGNTIYF. In DNA form, the CDR3 reads TGCAGCGTTGGGCAGGGGTCTGGAAACACCATATATTTT.

The rearrangement uses TRBV12-3 or TRBV12-4 and TRBJ2-7, with unresolved D. The CDR3 is made up of 14 amino acids. V lost 4 bases and J 2 bases, leaving 12 bases between the germline ends. CDR3 coding DNA: TGTGCCAGCAGTTCCTCACTAATCCCCTACGAGCAGTACGTC. Translated, it gives CASSSSLIPYEQYV.

The chain has TRBV15 and TRBJ2-7, with 11 bases fitting TRBD1. V was pared by 1 base and J by 2 bases, with 1 base of the junction left unmatched. Germline values: CDR1 LNHNV, CDR2 YYDKDF (reference sequence). This CDR3 contains 15 residues. The CDR3 DNA reads TGTGCCACCAGCAGAGGGGGACAGGGGGCCTACGAGCAGTACTTC. Protein: CATSRGGQGAYEQYF.

The J gene is TRBJ2-3, the V gene TRBV7-2; no clear D. Germline assignment: CDR1 SGHTA and CDR2 FQGNSA. This CDR3 region has 13 residues. The V gene lost 1 base and the J gene lost 4 bases, with 6 bases spanning the gap. In DNA, the CDR3 is TGTGCCAGCAGCTTAGAACGGGCAGATACGCAGTATTTT. It yields the protein CASSLERADTQYF.

This chain connects TRBV6-4 to TRBJ2-2; the match to TRBD2 covers 7 bases. The CDR3 is made up of 17 amino acids. V gave up 2 bases and J gave up 2 bases; unmatched junction bases: 8. Germline V lookup: CDR1 MRHNA, CDR2 SNTAGT. This CDR3 is CASSDTIAGPNTGELFF. CDR3 in DNA: TGTGCCAGCAGTGACACTATAGCGGGCCCTAACACCGGGGAGCTGTTTTTT.